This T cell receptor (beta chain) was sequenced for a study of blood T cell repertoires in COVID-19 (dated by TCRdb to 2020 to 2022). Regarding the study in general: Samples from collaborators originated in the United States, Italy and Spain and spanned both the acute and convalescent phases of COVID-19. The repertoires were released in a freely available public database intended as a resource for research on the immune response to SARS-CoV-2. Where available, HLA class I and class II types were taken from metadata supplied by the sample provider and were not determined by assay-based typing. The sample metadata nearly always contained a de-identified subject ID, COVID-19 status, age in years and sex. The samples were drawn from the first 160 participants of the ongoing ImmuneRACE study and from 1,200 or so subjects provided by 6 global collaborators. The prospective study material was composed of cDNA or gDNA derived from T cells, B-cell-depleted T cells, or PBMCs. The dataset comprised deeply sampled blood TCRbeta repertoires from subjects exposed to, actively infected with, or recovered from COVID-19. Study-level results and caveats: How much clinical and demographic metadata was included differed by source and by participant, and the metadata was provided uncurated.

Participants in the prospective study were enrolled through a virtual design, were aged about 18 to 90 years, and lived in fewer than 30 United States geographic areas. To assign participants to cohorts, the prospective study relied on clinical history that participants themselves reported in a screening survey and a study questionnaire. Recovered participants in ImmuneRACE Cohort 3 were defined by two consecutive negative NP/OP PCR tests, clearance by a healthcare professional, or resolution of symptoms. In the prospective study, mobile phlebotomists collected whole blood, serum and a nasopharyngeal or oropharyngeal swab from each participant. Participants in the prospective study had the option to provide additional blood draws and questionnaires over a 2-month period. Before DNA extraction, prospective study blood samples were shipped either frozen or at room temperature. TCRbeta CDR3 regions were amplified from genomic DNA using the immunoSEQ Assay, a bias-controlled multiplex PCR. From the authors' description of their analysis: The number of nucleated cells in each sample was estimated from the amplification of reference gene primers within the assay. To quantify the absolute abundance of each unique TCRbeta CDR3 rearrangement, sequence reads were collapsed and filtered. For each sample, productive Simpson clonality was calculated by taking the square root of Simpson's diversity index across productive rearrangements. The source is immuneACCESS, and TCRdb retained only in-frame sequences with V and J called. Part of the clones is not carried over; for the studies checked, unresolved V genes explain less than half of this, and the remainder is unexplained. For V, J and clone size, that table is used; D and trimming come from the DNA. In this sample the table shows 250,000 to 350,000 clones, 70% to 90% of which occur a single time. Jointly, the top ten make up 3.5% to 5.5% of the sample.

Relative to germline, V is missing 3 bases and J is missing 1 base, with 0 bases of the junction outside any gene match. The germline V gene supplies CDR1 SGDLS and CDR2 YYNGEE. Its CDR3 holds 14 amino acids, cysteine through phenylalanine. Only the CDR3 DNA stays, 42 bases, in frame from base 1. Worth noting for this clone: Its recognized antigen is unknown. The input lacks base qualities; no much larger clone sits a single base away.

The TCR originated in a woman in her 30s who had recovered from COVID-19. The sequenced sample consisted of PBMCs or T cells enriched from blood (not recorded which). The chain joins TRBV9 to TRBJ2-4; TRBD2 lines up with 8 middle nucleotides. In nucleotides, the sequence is TGTGCCAGCAGCGCGGGAGGGGCCAAAAACATTCAGTACTTC. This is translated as CASSAGGAKNIQYF.